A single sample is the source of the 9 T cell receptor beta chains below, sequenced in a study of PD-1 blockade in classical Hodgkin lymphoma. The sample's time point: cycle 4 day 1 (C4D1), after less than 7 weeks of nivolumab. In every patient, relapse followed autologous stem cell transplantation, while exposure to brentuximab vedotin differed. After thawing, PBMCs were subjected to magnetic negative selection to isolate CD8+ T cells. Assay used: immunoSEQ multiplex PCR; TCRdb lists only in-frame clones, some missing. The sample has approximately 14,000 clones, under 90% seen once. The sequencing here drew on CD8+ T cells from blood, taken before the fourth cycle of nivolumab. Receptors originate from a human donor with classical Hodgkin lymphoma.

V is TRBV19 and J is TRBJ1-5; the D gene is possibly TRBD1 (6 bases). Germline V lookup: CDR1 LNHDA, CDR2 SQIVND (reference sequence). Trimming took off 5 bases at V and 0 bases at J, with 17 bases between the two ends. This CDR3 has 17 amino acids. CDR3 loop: CASSDRDKIYSNQPQHF. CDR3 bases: TGTGCCAGTAGTGACCGGGACAAGATCTATAGCAATCAGCCCCAGCATTTT.

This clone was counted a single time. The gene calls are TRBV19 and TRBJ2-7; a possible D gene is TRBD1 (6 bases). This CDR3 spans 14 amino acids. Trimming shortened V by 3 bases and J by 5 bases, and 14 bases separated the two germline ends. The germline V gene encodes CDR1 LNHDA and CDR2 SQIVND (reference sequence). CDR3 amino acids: CASSIALQGNEQYF. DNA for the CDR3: TGTGCCAGTAGTATCGCCCTACAGGGAAACGAGCAGTACTTC. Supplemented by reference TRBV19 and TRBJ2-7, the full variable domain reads DGGITQSPKYLFRKEGQNVTLSCEQNLNHDAMYWYRQDPGQGLRLIYYSQIVNDFQKGDIAEGYSVSREKKESFPLTVTSAQKNPTAFYLCASSIALQGNEQYFGPGTRLTVT.

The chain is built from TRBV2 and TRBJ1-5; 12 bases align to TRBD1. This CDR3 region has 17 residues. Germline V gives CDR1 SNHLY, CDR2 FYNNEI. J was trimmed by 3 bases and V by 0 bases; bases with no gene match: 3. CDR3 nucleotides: TGTGCCAGCAGTGAAGCCGGGACAGGGGGCTTCAATCAGCCCCAGCATTTT. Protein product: CASSEAGTGGFNQPQHF. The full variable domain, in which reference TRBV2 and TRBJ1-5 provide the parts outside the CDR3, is EPEVTQTPSHQVTQMGQEVILRCVPISNHLYFYWYRQILGQKVEFLVSFYNNEISEKSEIFDDQFSVERPDGSNFTLKIRSTKLEDSAMYFCASSEAGTGGFNQPQHFGDGTRLSIL.

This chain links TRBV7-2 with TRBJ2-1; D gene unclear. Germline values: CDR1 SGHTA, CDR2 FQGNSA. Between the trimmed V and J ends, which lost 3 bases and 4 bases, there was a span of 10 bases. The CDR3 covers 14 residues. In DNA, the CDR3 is TGTGCCAGCAGCTTTCGCGGTATATACAATGAGCAGTTCTTC. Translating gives CASSFRGIYNEQFF. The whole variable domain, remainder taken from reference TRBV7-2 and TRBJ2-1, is GAGVSQSPSNKVTEKGKDVELRCDPISGHTALYWYRQSLGQGLEFLIYFQGNSAPDKSGLPSDRFSAERTGGSVSTLTIQRTQQEDSAVYLCASSFRGIYNEQFFGPGTRLTVL.

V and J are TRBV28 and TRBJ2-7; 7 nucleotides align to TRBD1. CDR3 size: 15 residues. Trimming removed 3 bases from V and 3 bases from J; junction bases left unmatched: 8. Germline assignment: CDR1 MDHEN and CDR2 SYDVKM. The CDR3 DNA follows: TGTGCCAGCAGTTTTGGGACAGACATAAACTACGAGCAGTACTTC. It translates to CASSFGTDINYEQYF.

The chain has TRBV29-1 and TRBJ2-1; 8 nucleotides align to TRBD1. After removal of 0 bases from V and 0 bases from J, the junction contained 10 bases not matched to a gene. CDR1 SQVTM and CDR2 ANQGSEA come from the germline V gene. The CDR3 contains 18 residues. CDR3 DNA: TGCAGCGTTGAAGACCCTGGACAGGGTGAAAGCTCCTACAATGAGCAGTTCTTC. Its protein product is CSVEDPGQGESSYNEQFF.

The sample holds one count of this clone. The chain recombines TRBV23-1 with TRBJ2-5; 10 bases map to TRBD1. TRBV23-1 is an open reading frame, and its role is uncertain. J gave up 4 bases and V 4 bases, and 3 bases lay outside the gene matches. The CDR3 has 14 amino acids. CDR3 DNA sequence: TGCGCCAGCAGTCGGGACAGGGGTGGAGAGACCCAGTACTTC. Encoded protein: CASSRDRGGETQYF.

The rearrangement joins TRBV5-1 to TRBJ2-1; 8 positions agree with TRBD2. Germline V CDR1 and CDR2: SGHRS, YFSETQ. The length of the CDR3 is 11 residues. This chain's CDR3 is CADTSGHEQFF. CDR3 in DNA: TGCGCAGATACTAGCGGCCATGAGCAGTTCTTC.

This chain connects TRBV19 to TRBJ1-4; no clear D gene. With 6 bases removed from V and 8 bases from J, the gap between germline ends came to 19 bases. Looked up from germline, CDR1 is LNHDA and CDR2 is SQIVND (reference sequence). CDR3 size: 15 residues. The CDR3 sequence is CASRLYGVPREKLFF. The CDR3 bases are TGTGCCAGTAGACTATACGGCGTCCCCCGGGAAAAACTGTTTTTT.